Sequencing of this TCR beta chain was carried out in a study of STAT5B mutations in CD4+ large granular lymphocyte leukemia. Study-level points and caveats: Compared with healthy controls (2/35), patient top clones favored TRBV06 (8/27). Patient CD4-sorted repertoires looked more clonal than healthy CD4+ repertoires, even without putative leukemic clones.

Germline V gene data show CDR1 as MGHDK and CDR2 as SYGVNS. This CDR3 contains 14 residues. V shed 4 bases and J shed 2 bases, with 12 bases lying between them. A remark on this clone: Its antigen is still unknown.

The survey-level immunoSEQ assay was used. Profiling relied on immunoSEQ multiplex PCR, and the TCRdb table lists in-frame clones only, not all of them. The repertoire has about 35,000 clones, about four fifths of them found once; the top ten carry around 4.8%. Controls came from buffy coats of healthy blood donors. This clonotype was sampled from a human donor in good health. The V call is TRBV25-1, the J call TRBJ2-7, with D possibly called TRBD1 or TRBD2 (5 bases each). The sample consisted of CD4+ T cells from blood buffy coats. CDR3 in DNA: TGTGCCAGCAGTGTCCGGGACCAACCCTACGAGCAGTACTTC. Its translation is CASSVRDQPYEQYF.